This T cell receptor beta chain stems from a study of brain T cells in children with intractable seizures. Notes on the study in general: HCMV serostatus was not known, and viral specificity came from CDR3 similarity only.

V lost 2 bases, J lost 4 bases, and 3 bases stayed unmatched. CDR3 length equals 14 residues. CDR1 and CDR2 (germline): KGHSH, LQKENI. A word on this clone: Its antigen remains unidentified.

The data were produced by immunoSEQ multiplex PCR, yet TCRdb's version contains in-frame clones alone and is incomplete. The table records 110,000 or so clones, roughly 92% of them present only once. Sequencing was limited to surgery cases with top T cell transcript signatures in brain tissue. Source: peripheral blood, taken at surgery. This clonotype originated in a boy younger than two with hemimegalencephaly and intractable seizures. The J gene is TRBJ2-3, the V gene TRBV18; 7 bases line up with TRBD2. CDR3: CASSPGTMPDTQYF. The CDR3 DNA follows: TGTGCCAGCTCACCAGGGACTATGCCAGATACGCAGTATTTT.